What follows are 7 T cell receptor beta chains derived from one specimen sequenced in a study of T cell responses to AZD1222 COVID-19 vaccine (dated by TCRdb to the early 2020s). The time point label, as the study defines it: baseline before first vaccination. The library was built by means of the immunoSEQ multiplex PCR assay. TCRdb carries this immuneACCESS record with in-frame sequences only. Its versions omit some clonotypes, under half of them owing to an unresolved V gene in the studies checked, with the rest unexplained. In this sample the table shows about 150,000 clones, 88% of which occur a single time. The ten largest clones add up to 2.5% to 4% of the sample. The sequenced sample was peripheral blood, obtained on day 0 of AZD1222 vaccination. Receptors were obtained from an adult in good health.

The chain is built from TRBV11-2 and TRBJ2-7, with 13 positions matching TRBD2. Per germline, CDR1 SGHAT and CDR2 FQNNGV. The CDR3 is 17 amino acids. The ends lost 0 bases at V and 6 bases at J; junction bases unmatched: 8. In DNA form, the CDR3 reads TGTGCCAGCAGCTTAGAACTAGCGGGGGGGCCTGGCTCCGAGCAGTACTTC. The encoded protein is CASSLELAGGPGSEQYF.

The chain links TRBV9 to TRBJ1-1; TRBD1 agrees at 10 bases. The germline CDR1 and CDR2 sequences are SGDLS and YYNGEE. This CDR3 contains 16 residues. J gave up 1 base and V 4 bases, and 7 bases lay outside the gene matches. This CDR3 reads CASSPRQGAGNTEAFF. DNA for the CDR3: TGTGCCAGCAGCCCCCGACAGGGGGCTGGGAACACTGAAGCTTTCTTT.

This sequence joins TRBV7-8 and TRBJ2-1; D is possibly TRBD2 (5 bases). The CDR3 loop spans 13 amino acids. V was cut by 5 bases and J by 6 bases, with 11 bases left in between. Germline assignment: CDR1 SGHVS and CDR2 FQNEAQ. The CDR3 DNA reads TGTGCCAGCAGCCGGGGTCTCGCCAATGAGCAGTTCTTC. Translation gives CASSRGLANEQFF. Full variable domain (rest looked up from reference TRBV7-8 and TRBJ2-1): GAGVSQSPRYKVAKRGQDVALRCDPISGHVSLFWYQQALGQGPEFLTYFQNEAQLDKSGLPSDRFFAERPEGSVSTLKIQRTQQEDSAVYLCASSRGLANEQFFGPGTRLTVL.

The gene calls are TRBV12-3 or TRBV12-4 and TRBJ2-7, with 11 bases identical to TRBD2. V trimming: 6 bases; J trimming: 3 bases; junction bases outside the gene matches: 1. The CDR3 totals 13 residues. The CDR3 loop reads CASRTSGDYEQYF. The CDR3 DNA is TGTGCCAGCAGGACTAGCGGGGACTACGAGCAGTACTTC.

The chain has TRBV6-5 and TRBJ1-1; D might be TRBD1 (6 bases). Germline V gene sequence: CDR1 MNHEY, CDR2 SVGAGI. The CDR3 length is 14 residues. Trimming shortened V by 0 bases and J by 7 bases, and 12 bases separated the two germline ends. The CDR3 sequence is CASSYSNGGLEAFF. Written as DNA, the CDR3 is TGTGCCAGCAGTTACTCGAACGGGGGCCTTGAAGCTTTCTTT.

The rearrangement links TRBV6-1 to TRBJ1-6; tentative D call: TRBD1 (6 bases). The germline V gene encodes CDR1 MNHNS and CDR2 SASEGT. The CDR3 totals 14 residues. The V gene lost 0 bases and the J gene lost 11 bases, with 11 bases spanning the gap. In DNA, the CDR3 is TGTGCCAGCAGTGAAGCTGGCCAGGGGACACCCCTCCACTTT. Residues: CASSEAGQGTPLHF.

The chain uses TRBV7-2 and TRBJ1-4; TRBD1 agrees at 7 bases. The CDR3 length is 15 residues. The germline CDR1 and CDR2 sequences are SGHTA and FQGNSA. V lost 6 bases, J lost 7 bases, and 11 bases stayed unmatched. CDR3: CASSPQGGGSEKLFF. CDR3 nucleotide sequence: TGTGCCAGCAGTCCACAGGGAGGGGGCAGTGAAAAACTGTTTTTT. Full variable domain (rest looked up from reference TRBV7-2 and TRBJ1-4): GAGVSQSPSNKVTEKGKDVELRCDPISGHTALYWYRQSLGQGLEFLIYFQGNSAPDKSGLPSDRFSAERTGGSVSTLTIQRTQQEDSAVYLCASSPQGGGSEKLFFGSGTQLSVL.